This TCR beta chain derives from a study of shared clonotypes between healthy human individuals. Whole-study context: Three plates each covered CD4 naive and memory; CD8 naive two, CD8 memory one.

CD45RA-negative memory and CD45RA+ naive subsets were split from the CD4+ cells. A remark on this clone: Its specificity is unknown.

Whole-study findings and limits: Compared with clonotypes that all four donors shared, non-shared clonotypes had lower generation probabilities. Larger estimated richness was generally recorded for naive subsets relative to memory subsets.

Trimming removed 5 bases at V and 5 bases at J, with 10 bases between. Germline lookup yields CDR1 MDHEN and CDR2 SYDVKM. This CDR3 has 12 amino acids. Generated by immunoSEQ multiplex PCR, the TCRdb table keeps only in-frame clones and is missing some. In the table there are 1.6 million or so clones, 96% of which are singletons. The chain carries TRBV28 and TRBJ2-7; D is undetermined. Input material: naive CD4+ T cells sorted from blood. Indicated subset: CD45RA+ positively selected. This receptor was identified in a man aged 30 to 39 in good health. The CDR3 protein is CASSPPGHEQYF. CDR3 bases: TGTGCCAGCAGTCCCCCCGGCCACGAGCAGTACTTC.